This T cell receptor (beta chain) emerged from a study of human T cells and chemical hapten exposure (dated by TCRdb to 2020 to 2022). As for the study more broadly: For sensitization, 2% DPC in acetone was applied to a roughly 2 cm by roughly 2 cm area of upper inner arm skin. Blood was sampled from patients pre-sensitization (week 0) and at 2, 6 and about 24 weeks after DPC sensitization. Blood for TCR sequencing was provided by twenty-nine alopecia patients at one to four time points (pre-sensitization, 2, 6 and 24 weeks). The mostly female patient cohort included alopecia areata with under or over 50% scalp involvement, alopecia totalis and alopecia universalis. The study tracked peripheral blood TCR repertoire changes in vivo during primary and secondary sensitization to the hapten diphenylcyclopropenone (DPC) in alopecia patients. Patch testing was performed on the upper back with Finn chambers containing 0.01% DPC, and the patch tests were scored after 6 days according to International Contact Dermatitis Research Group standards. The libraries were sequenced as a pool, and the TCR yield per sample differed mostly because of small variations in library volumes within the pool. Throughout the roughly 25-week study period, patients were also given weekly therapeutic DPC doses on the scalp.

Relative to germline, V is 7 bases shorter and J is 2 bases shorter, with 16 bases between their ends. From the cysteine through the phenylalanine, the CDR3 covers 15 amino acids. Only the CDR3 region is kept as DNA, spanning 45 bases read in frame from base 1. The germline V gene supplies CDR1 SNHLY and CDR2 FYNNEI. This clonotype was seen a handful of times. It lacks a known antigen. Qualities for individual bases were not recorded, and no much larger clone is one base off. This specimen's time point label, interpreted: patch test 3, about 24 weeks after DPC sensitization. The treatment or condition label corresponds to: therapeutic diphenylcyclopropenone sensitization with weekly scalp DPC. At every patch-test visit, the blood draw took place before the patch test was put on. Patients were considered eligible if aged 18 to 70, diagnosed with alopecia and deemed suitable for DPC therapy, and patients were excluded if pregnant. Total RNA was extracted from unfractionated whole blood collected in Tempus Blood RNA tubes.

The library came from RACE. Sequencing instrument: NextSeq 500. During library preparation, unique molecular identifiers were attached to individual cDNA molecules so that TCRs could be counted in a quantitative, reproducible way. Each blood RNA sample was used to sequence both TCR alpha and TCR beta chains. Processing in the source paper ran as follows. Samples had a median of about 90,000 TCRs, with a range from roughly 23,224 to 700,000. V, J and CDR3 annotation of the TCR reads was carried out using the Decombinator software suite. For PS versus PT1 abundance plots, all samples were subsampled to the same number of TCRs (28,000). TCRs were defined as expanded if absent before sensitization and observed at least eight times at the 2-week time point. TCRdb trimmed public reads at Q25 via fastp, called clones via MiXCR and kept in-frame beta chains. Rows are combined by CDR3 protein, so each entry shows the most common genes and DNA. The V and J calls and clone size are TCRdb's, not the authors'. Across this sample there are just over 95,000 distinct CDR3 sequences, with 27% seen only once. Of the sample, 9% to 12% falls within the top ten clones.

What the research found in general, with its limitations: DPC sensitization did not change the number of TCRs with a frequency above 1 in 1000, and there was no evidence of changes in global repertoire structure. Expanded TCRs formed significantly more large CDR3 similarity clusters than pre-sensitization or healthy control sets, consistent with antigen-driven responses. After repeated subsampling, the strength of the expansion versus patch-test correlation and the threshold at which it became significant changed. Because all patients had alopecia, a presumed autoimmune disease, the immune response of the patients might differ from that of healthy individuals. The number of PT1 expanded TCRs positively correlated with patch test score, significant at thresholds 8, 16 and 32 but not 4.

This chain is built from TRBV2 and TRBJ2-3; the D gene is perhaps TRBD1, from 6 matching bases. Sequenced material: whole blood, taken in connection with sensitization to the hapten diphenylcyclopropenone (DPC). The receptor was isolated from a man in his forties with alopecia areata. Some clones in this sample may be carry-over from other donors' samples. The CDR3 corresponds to CASTEDSLPTDTQYF. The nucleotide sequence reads TGTGCCAGCACCGAGGACAGCCTTCCCACAGATACGCAGTATTTT. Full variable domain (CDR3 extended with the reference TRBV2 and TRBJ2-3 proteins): EPEVTQTPSHQVTQMGQEVILRCVPISNHLYFYWYRQILGQKVEFLVSFYNNEISEKSEIFDDQFSVERPDGSNFTLKIRSTKLEDSAMYFCASTEDSLPTDTQYFGPGTRLTVL.